Shown below are 9 T cell receptor beta chains from a single sample sequenced in a study of radiotherapy plus CTLA-4 blockade in lung cancer. Assay: immunoSEQ multiplex PCR; the TCRdb copy retains only in-frame clones and omits some. The sample gives about 120,000 clones, about 90% of which show up once; 6.9% is in the top ten. Sequencing was performed on peripheral blood, taken from a patient treated with radiotherapy plus ipilimumab. The receptors shown here come from a human donor with non-small cell lung cancer that progressed on radiotherapy plus ipilimumab.

The table lists this clone with a count of one. The rearrangement uses TRBV12-5 and TRBJ1-1; D not resolved. There are 13 residues in the CDR3. Trimming pared 2 bases from V and 2 bases from J, leaving 6 bases between. The germline V gene has CDR1 LGHNT and CDR2 FRNRAP. CDR3 coding DNA: TGTGCTAGTGGTTTGTCGTTTAACACTGAAGCTTTCTTT. It specifies CASGLSFNTEAFF.

The chain is built from TRBV5-1 and TRBJ2-1, with 8 nucleotides matching TRBD2. Unmatched junction bases numbered 6, after V lost 4 bases and J lost 3 bases. Germline V gene sequence: CDR1 SGHRS, CDR2 YFSETQ. The CDR3 covers 15 residues. CDR3: CASSSRGLGYNEQFF. The CDR3 nucleotides read TGCGCCAGCAGCAGCCGGGGACTAGGCTACAATGAGCAGTTCTTC.

The CDR3 is CASSRTTGVNSPLHF. In nucleotides, the CDR3 is TGTGCCAGCAGCCGTACGACAGGGGTTAATTCACCCCTCCACTTT. V and J are TRBV6-5 and TRBJ1-6; 8 bases are shared with TRBD1. Per the germline V gene, CDR1 is MNHEY and CDR2 is SVGAGI. CDR3 length equals 15 residues. The trim removed 6 bases at V and 6 bases at J, leaving 7 bases unmatched.

This sequence joins TRBV6-6 and TRBJ1-1; D unresolved. The CDR3 extends over 12 amino acids. Germline CDR1 is MNHNY and CDR2 is SVGAGI (reference sequence). Deletions cut 2 bases from V and 11 bases from J, with 12 bases between. Here the CDR3 DNA reads TGTGCCAGCAGTTACAGCTCCAGTACCGCTTTCTTT. Protein: CASSYSSSTAFF.

The V and J genes are TRBV6-1 and TRBJ1-5, with D maybe TRBD1 (5 bases). V lost 5 bases to trimming and J lost 1 base, with 9 bases between them. The V gene's germline CDR1 is MNHNS and CDR2 SASEGT. The CDR3 extends over 14 amino acids. The CDR3 here is CASSRGGSNQPQHF. The CDR3 bases are TGTGCCAGCAGTCGGGGGGGGAGCAATCAGCCCCAGCATTTT.

The V gene is TRBV7-9, the J gene TRBJ2-5; 7 nucleotides align to TRBD2. Trimming at V came to 2 bases and at J to 0 bases, leaving 3 bases not matched to a gene. Germline CDR1 and CDR2: SEHNR and FQNEAQ (reference sequence). The length of the CDR3 is 15 residues. The CDR3 spells CASSLRGGYQETQYF. CDR3 bases: TGTGCCAGCAGCTTAAGGGGAGGGTACCAAGAGACCCAGTACTTC.

This clone was recorded only once. The chain couples TRBV30 to TRBJ2-1; 8 bases are a match to TRBD2. CDR1 and CDR2 from the germline V gene are GTSNPN and SVGIG (reference sequence). There are 16 residues in the CDR3. The junction had 11 bases not matched to a gene; V was cut back by 4 bases and J by 3 bases. The CDR3 nucleotides read TGTGCCTGGACACCGATGTCGGGAGGGGTCTACAATGAGCAGTTCTTC. Protein: CAWTPMSGGVYNEQFF.

This clone has more than one count but fewer than ten. CDR3 sequence (DNA): TGCGCCAGCAGCCCCGGACTATTTGTCGAGCAGTACTTC. Its translation: CASSPGLFVEQYF. This sequence joins TRBV5-1 and TRBJ2-7, with D perhaps matching TRBD2 (6 bases). The ends were cut back, 4 bases at V and 6 bases at J, with 14 bases in the middle. Germline values: CDR1 SGHRS, CDR2 YFSETQ. The CDR3 length is 13 residues.

This clone was seen a single time. The rearrangement links TRBV19 to TRBJ2-1; 8 positions agree with TRBD1. The length of the CDR3 is 16 residues. The V gene end was trimmed by 4 bases and the J gene end by 5 bases; junction bases not matched to a gene: 10. Per germline, CDR1 LNHDA and CDR2 SQIVND (reference sequence). The CDR3: CASSTPGQGRNNEQFF. The CDR3 DNA reads TGTGCCAGTAGTACCCCAGGACAGGGCCGAAACAATGAGCAGTTCTTC.